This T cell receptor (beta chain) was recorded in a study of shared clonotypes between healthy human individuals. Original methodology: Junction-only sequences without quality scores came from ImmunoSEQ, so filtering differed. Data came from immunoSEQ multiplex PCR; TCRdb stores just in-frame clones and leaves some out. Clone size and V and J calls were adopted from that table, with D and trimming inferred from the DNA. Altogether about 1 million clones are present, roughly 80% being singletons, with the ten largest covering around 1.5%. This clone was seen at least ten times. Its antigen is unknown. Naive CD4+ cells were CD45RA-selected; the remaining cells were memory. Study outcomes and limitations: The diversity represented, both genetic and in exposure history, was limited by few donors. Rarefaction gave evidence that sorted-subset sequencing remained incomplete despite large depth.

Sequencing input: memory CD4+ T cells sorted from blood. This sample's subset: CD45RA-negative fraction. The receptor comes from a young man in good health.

CDR3 sequence: CASSQELDNYGYTF. The CDR3 coding sequence is TGTGCCAGCAGCCAAGAATTGGATAACTATGGCTACACCTTC. This rearrangement joins TRBV4-2 to TRBJ1-2; no reliable D call. V was pared by 0 bases and J by 1 base, with 6 bases between. The CDR3 has 14 amino acids. Germline assignment: CDR1 LGHNA and CDR2 YNFKEQ.